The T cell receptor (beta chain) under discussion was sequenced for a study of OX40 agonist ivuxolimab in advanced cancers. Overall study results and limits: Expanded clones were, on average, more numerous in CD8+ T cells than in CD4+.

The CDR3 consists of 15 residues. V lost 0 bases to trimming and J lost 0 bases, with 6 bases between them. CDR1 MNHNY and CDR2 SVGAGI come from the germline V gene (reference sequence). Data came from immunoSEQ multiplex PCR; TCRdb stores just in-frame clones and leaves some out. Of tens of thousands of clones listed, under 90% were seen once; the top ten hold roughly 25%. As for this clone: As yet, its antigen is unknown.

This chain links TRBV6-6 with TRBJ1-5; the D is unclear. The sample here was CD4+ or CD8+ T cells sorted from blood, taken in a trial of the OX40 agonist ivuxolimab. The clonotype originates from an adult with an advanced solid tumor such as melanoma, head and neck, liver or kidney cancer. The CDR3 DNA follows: TGTGCCAGCAGTTACTCCAGAGTTAGCAATCAGCCCCAGCATTTT. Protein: CASSYSRVSNQPQHF.